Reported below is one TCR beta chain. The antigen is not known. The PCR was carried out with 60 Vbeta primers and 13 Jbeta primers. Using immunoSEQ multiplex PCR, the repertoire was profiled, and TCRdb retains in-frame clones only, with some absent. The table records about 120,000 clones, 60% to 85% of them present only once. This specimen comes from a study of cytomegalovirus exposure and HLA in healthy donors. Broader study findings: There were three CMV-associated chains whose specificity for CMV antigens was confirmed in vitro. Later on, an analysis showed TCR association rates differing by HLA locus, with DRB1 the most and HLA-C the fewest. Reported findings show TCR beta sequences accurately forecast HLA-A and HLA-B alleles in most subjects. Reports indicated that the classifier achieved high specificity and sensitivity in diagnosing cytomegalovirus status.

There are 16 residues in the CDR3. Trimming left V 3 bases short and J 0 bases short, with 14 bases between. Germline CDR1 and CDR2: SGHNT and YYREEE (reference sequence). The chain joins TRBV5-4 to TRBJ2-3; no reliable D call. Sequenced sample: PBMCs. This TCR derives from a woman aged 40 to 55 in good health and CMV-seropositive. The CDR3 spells CASSSKRGLSTDTQYF. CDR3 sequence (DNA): TGTGCCAGCAGCTCAAAAAGAGGCCTTAGCACAGATACGCAGTATTTT.